This TCR beta chain was obtained from a study of CD8 T cells in ankylosing spondylitis (dated by TCRdb to the late 2010s). In the study overall: T cell receptor beta repertoires were profiled in healthy donors and ankylosing spondylitis patients so that disease-linked TCR variants could be found. In total, the full study cohort was made up of some 110 healthy donors and about two dozen ankylosing spondylitis patients. Peripheral blood was sampled, and synovial fluid was also collected from ankylosing spondylitis patients.

Overall study outcomes, separate from this receptor: Some motif variants had previously been reported in the synovial fluid and blood of reactive arthritis patients, which suggests shared mechanisms of disease initiation. Blood from ankylosing spondylitis patients appeared to be characterized by a TCR beta motif composed of eight highly homologous amino acid variants. Significant enrichment of the disease-linked clones was reported in matched synovial fluid samples from ankylosing spondylitis patients. The disease-linked clones had a CD8+ phenotype and were found at relatively low frequencies in peripheral blood.

TCRdb lists the instrument as Illumina HiSeq 2500. Quantitative 5'-RACE with molecular barcodes was used to prepare TCR beta libraries. On the authors' methods: Disease-linked TCR variants were identified with a new computational method built on a probabilistic model of VDJ rearrangement. TCRdb applied fastp at Q25 and MiXCR to the public reads, then kept only in-frame beta chains. Rows are unified per CDR3 protein, each entry keeping the most common DNA and genes. The V and J calls follow TCRdb's processing rather than the paper's. This sample gives around 770,000 distinct CDR3 sequences in total; 10% to 15% of them show up just once. The top ten hold 0.51% of the sample. This clonotype was recorded a few times. It has no known antigen specificity. No per-base quality is available; no much larger clone lies one base away. The germline V gene specifies SGHAT as CDR1 and FQNNGV as CDR2. Reading from cysteine to phenylalanine, the CDR3 counts 17 amino acids. CDR3 DNA is the only sequence kept; it has 51 bases, read in frame from the first base. The germline ends are 18 bases apart after V is trimmed by 0 bases and J by 4 bases.

Source material: blood, either unsorted or a sorted T cell fraction (not recorded which). This clonotype was obtained from a male donor with ankylosing spondylitis. The chain links TRBV11-2 with TRBJ2-5; the D gene is perhaps TRBD1, from 6 matching bases. The CDR3 region reads CASSLDWRQAASETQYF. The nucleotide sequence is given as TGTGCCAGCAGCTTAGATTGGCGACAGGCAGCTTCAGAGACCCAGTACTTC. With all but the CDR3 taken from the reference TRBV11-2 and TRBJ2-5 genes, the full variable domain is: EAGVAQSPRYKIIEKRQSVAFWCNPISGHATLYWYQQILGQGPKLLIQFQNNGVVDDSQLPKDRFSAERLKGVDSTLKIQPAKLEDSAVYLCASSLDWRQAASETQYFGPGTRLLVL.